This T cell receptor (beta chain) was recorded in a study of technical replicates of blood from a few donors. CDR1 and CDR2 from the germline V gene are MGHRA and YSYEKL. Trimming took off 1 base at V and 3 bases at J, with 9 bases between the two ends. CDR3 size: 15 residues. Only in-frame clones appear in the TCRdb table, and some are missing; sequencing was by immunoSEQ multiplex PCR. This sample carries about 75,000 clones, roughly nine tenths of them seen once, and the ten largest clones take under 0.4%. The receptor's source is a human donor in good health. Some clones in this sample may be carry-over from other donors' samples. The J gene is TRBJ2-2, the V gene TRBV4-1; a possible D gene is TRBD2 (5 bases). Sequencing input: T cells isolated from PBMCs. The CDR3 region is CASSQGWGDTGELFF. DNA of the CDR3: TGCGCCAGCAGCCAAGGGTGGGGAGACACCGGGGAGCTGTTTTTT.